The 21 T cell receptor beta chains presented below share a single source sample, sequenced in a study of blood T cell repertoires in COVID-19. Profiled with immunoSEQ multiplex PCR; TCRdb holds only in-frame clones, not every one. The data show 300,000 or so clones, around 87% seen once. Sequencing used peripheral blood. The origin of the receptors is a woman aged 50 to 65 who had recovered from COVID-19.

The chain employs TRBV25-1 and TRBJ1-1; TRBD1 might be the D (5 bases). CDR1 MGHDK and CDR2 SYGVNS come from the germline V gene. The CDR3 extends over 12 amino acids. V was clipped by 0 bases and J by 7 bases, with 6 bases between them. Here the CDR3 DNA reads TGTGCCAGCAGTGAATATAGGGGTGAAGCTTTCTTT. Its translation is CASSEYRGEAFF.

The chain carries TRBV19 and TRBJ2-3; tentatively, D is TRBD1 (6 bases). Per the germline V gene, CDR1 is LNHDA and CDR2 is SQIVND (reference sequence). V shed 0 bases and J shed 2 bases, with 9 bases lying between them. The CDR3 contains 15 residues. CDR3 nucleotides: TGTGCCAGTAGTATAGAACAGGGTTACACAGATACGCAGTATTTT. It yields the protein CASSIEQGYTDTQYF.

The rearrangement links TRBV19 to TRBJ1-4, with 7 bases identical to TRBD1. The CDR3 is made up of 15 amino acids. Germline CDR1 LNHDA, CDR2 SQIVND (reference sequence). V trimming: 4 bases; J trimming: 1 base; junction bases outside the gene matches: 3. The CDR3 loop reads CASSTNRGTNEKLFF. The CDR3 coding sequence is TGTGCCAGTAGTACCAACAGGGGAACTAATGAAAAACTGTTTTTT.

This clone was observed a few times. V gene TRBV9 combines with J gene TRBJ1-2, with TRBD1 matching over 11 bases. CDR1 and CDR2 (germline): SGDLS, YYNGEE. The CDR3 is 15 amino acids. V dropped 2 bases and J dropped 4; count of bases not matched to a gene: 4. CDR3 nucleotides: TGTGCCAGCAGCGTGGGGACAGGGGGATTCTATGGCTACACCTTC. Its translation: CASSVGTGGFYGYTF.

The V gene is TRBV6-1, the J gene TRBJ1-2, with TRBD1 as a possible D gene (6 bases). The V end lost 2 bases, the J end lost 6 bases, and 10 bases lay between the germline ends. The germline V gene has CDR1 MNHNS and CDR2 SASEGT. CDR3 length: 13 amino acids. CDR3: CASSERDTDGYTF. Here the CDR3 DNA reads TGTGCCAGCAGTGAACGGGACACGGATGGCTACACCTTC.

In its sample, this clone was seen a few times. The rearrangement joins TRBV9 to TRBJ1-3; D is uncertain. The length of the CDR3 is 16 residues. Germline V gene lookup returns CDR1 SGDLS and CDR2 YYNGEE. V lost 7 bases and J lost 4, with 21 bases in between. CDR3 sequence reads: CASAKPGSQEGNTIYF. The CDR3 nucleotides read TGTGCCAGCGCAAAGCCCGGGTCCCAAGAGGGAAACACCATATATTTT. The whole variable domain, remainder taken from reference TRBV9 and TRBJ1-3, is DSGVTQTPKHLITATGQRVTLRCSPRSGDLSVYWYQQSLDQGLQFLIQYYNGEERAKGNILERFSAQQFPDLHSELNLSSLELGDSALYFCASAKPGSQEGNTIYFGEGSWLTVV.

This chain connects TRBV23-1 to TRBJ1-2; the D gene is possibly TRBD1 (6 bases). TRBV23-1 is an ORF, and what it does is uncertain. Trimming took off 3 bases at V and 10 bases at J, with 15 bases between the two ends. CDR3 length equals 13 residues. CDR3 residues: CASSHTGTSNYTF. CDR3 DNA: TGCGCCAGCAGTCACACCGGGACAAGCAACTACACCTTC.

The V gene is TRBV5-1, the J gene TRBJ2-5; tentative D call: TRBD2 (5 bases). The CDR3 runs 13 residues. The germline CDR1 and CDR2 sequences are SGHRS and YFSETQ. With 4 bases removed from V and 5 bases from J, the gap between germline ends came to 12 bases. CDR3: CASSARPGETQYF. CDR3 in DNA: TGCGCCAGCAGCGCCCGACCGGGGGAGACCCAGTACTTC.

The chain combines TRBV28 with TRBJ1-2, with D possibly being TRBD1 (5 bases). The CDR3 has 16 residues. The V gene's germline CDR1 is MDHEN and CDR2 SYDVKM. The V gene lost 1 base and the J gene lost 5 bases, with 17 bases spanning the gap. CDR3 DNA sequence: TGTGCCAGCAGTTTATTAAAAGCAGGGTTGAGGTATGGCTACACCTTC. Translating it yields CASSLLKAGLRYGYTF.

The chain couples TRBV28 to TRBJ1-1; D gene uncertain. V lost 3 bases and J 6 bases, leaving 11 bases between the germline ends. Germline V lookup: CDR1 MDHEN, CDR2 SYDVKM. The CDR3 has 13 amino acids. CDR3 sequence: CASSFRIVAEAFF. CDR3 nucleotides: TGTGCCAGCAGTTTTAGAATAGTCGCTGAAGCTTTCTTT.

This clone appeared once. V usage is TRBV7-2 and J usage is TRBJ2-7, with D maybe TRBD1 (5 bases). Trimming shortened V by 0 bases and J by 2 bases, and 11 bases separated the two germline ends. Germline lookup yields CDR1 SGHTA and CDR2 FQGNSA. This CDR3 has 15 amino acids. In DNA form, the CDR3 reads TGTGCCAGCAGCTTAGCCCCCTTGGGGCCCTACGAGCAGTACTTC. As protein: CASSLAPLGPYEQYF.

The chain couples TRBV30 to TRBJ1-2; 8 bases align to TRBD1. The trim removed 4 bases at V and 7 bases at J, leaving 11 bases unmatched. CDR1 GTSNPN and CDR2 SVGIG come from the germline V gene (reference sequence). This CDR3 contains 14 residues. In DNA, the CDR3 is TGTGCCTGGAATCGACAGGGGAGTTCGGGTGGCTACACCTTC. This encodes CAWNRQGSSGGYTF.

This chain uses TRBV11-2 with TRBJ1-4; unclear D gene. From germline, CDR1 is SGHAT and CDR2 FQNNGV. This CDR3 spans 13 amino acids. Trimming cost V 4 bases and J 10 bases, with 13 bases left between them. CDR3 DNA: TGTGCCAGCAGCTCCCTACCGCGGGGAAAACTGTTTTTT. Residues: CASSSLPRGKLFF.

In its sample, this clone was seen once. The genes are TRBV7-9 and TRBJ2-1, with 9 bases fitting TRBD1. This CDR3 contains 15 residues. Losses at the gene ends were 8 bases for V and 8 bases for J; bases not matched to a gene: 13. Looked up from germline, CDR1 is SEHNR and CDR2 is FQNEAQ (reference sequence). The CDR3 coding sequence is TGTGCCAGCGGAGGTTTGACAGGGGGACGGGATGAGCAGTTCTTC. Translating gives CASGGLTGGRDEQFF.

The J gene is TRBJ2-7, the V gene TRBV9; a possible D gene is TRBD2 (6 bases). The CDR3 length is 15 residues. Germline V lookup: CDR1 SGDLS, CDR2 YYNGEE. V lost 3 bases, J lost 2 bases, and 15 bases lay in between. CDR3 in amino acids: CASSGGMWGAYEQYF. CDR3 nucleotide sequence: TGTGCCAGCAGCGGCGGGATGTGGGGAGCCTACGAGCAGTACTTC.

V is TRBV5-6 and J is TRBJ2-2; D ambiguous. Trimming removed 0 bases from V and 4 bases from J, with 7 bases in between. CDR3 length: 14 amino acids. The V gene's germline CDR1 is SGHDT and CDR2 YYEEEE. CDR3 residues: CASSLAVFTGELFF. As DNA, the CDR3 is TGTGCCAGCAGCTTGGCCGTGTTCACCGGGGAGCTGTTTTTT.

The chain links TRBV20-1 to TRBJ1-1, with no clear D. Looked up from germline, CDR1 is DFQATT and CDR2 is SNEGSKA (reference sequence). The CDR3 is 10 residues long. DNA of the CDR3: TGCAGAGCGCTAGGAGATGAAGCTTTCTTT. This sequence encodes CRALGDEAFF.

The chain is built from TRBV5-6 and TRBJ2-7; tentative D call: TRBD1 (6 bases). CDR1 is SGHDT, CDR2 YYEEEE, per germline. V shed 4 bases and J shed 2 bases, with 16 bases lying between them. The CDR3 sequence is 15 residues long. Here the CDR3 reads CASSPLGDIPYEQYF. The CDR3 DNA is TGTGCCAGCAGCCCGCTCGGGGACATCCCCTACGAGCAGTACTTC.

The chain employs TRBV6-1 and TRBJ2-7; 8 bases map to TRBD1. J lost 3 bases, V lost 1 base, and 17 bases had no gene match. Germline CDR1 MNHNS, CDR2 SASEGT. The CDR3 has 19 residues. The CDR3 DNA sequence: TGTGCCAGCAGTGAAGACGACGGGTACCACAGGGGGTCAGACTACGAGCAGTACTTC. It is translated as CASSEDDGYHRGSDYEQYF.

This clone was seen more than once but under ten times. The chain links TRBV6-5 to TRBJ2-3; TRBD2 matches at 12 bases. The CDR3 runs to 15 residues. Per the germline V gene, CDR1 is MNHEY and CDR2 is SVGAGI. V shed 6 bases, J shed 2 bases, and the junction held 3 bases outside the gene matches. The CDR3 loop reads CASSRLAGDTDTQYF. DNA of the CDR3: TGTGCCAGCAGCCGACTAGCGGGAGACACAGATACGCAGTATTTT.

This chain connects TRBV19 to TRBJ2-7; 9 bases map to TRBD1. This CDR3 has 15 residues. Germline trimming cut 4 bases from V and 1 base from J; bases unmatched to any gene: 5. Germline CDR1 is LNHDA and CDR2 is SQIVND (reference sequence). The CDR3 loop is CASSRTGEASYEQYF. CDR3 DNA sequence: TGTGCCAGTAGTAGGACAGGGGAAGCTTCCTACGAGCAGTACTTC.